This TCR beta chain was identified in a study of blood T cells in healthy people across ages. At the level of the study: With template switching, about one barcoded beta molecule was captured per two T cells.

About this clonotype: The antigen is unknown.

The second PCR ran roughly 6 to 12 cycles with a sample-barcoded 5' primer and J-beta primers. Each single sample gave us at least 2.5 million CDR3-containing paired-end reads. TCRdb re-derived calls from the 5' RACE reads in MiXCR, one entry per CDR3 protein. The profile covers about 900,000 distinct CDR3 sequences, with approximately 65% appearing a single time and about a quarter taken by the ten largest. Russia was home to the donors, healthy Caucasian individuals aged about 6 to 90. Germline loops: CDR1 DFQATT, CDR2 SNEGSKA (reference sequence). The CDR3 covers 15 residues. With 3 bases clipped from V and 6 bases from J, the junction kept 8 bases outside the gene matches. Study findings and constraints: No one knew whether donors had CMV, which possibly confounded expanded clonotype changes.

This receptor was taken from a man aged 25-45 years in good health. The V gene is TRBV20-1, the J gene TRBJ2-1, with 10 bases matching TRBD2. Material for sequencing was blood. This CDR3 is CSASRGASGGNEQFF. The CDR3 DNA reads as TGCAGTGCTAGCCGGGGAGCTAGCGGGGGCAATGAGCAGTTCTTC.